Below, 22 T cell receptor beta chains from the same sample are listed, as sequenced in a study of OX40 agonist ivuxolimab in advanced cancers. Clones were sequenced by immunoSEQ multiplex PCR, and TCRdb holds only the in-frame ones, with some missing. The sample gives 60,000 to 70,000 clones, about 88% of which show up once; approximately 0.25% is in the top ten. Sequenced material: CD4+ or CD8+ T cells sorted from blood, taken in a trial of the OX40 agonist ivuxolimab. Every receptor here comes from an adult with an advanced solid tumor such as melanoma, head and neck, liver or kidney cancer.

The CDR3 reads CASSIIRGTDTQYF. CDR3 sequence (DNA): TGTGCCAGTAGTATCATCCGTGGCACAGATACGCAGTATTTT. This sequence joins TRBV19 and TRBJ2-3; D is unresolved. From germline, CDR1 is LNHDA and CDR2 SQIVND (reference sequence). Trimming pared 3 bases from V and 1 base from J, leaving 8 bases between. The CDR3 length is 14 residues. The entire variable domain, with the rest obtained from reference TRBV19 and TRBJ2-3, is as follows: DGGITQSPKYLFRKEGQNVTLSCEQNLNHDAMYWYRQDPGQGLRLIYYSQIVNDFQKGDIAEGYSVSREKKESFPLTVTSAQKNPTAFYLCASSIIRGTDTQYFGPGTRLTVL.

The chain carries TRBV12-5 and TRBJ2-4, with TRBD1 matching 11 bases. Germline CDR1 reads LGHNT; CDR2 reads FRNRAP. V was pared by 5 bases and J by 1 base, with 10 bases of the junction left unmatched. CDR3 length: 18 amino acids. In nucleotides, the CDR3 is TGTGCTAGTGGTGCCGGACAGGGGGCTTTGGGGGCCAAAAACATTCAGTACTTC. Translation: CASGAGQGALGAKNIQYF.

The chain is built from TRBV29-1 and TRBJ2-1; possibly TRBD2 for D (6 bases). The CDR3 covers 16 residues. Trimming took 3 bases from V and 2 from J, leaving 17 bases between them. CDR1 and CDR2 from the germline V gene are SQVTM and ANQGSEA. The CDR3 DNA sequence: TGCAGCGTTGATTCCAGGACTACCACAACCTACAATGAGCAGTTCTTC. The encoded protein is CSVDSRTTTTYNEQFF.

V and J are TRBV5-6 and TRBJ1-4; 9 bases match TRBD1. Germline lookup yields CDR1 SGHDT and CDR2 YYEEEE. This CDR3 spans 14 amino acids. The ends lost 3 bases at V and 8 bases at J; junction bases unmatched: 5. CDR3 loop: CASSWGQGGEKLFF. The CDR3 nucleotides read TGTGCCAGCAGCTGGGGACAGGGAGGGGAAAAACTGTTTTTT. The variable domain in full, completed from reference TRBV5-6 and TRBJ1-4, reads DAGVTQSPTHLIKTRGQQVTLRCSPKSGHDTVSWYQQALGQGPQFIFQYYEEEERQRGNFPDRFSGHQFPNYSSELNVNALLLGDSALYLCASSWGQGGEKLFFGSGTQLSVL.

V and J are TRBV6-1 and TRBJ2-7; either TRBD1 or TRBD2 may fit D (5 bases each). The CDR3 extends over 13 amino acids. Germline-derived CDR1 and CDR2 are MNHNS and SASEGT. Trimming left V 7 bases short and J 7 bases short, with 17 bases between. This CDR3 is CASTNRDVAEQYF. In DNA, the CDR3 is TGTGCCAGCACTAACCGGGACGTGGCGGAGCAGTACTTC.

The V and J genes are TRBV6-1 and TRBJ2-2, with 12 nucleotides matching TRBD2. CDR3 length: 15 amino acids. The J segment lost 6 bases and the V segment lost 5 bases, leaving 4 bases of the junction unmatched. CDR1 and CDR2 (germline): MNHNS, SASEGT. The DNA of the CDR3 is TGTGCCAGCAGTAGACTAGCGGGAGTCCCCGGGGAGCTGTTTTTT. Amino acids: CASSRLAGVPGELFF.

The CDR3 spells CASSLLVSGSSEQFF. CDR3 bases: TGTGCCAGCAGCTTACTTGTATCAGGGTCGAGTGAGCAGTTCTTC. The chain links TRBV11-3 to TRBJ2-1; D might be TRBD1 (5 bases). Trimming left V 2 bases short and J 9 bases short, with 17 bases between. CDR1 is SGHNT and CDR2 is YENEEA in the germline V gene. The CDR3 spans 15 residues.

This chain links TRBV29-1 with TRBJ1-4; possible D gene TRBD1, 6 bases. The length of the CDR3 is 14 residues. V lost 3 bases, J lost 5 bases, and 13 bases lay in between. CDR1 and CDR2 (germline): SQVTM, ANQGSEA. For the CDR3, the DNA is TGCAGCGTTGATCCGACAGGCATAAATGAAAAACTGTTTTTT. Amino acid sequence: CSVDPTGINEKLFF.

This chain joins TRBV7-9 and TRBJ1-2; D not resolved. CDR3 size: 13 residues. CDR1 SEHNR and CDR2 FQNEAQ come from the germline V gene (reference sequence). V was trimmed by 11 bases and J by 4 bases, leaving 17 bases between them. CDR3 in amino acids: CAGSIGQSYGYTF. CDR3 DNA: TGTGCCGGTTCGATCGGGCAGTCCTATGGCTACACCTTC. Drawing the rest from reference TRBV7-9 and TRBJ1-2, the complete variable domain is DTGVSQNPRHKITKRGQNVTFRCDPISEHNRLYWYRQTLGQGPEFLTYFQNEAQLEKSRLLSDRFSAERPKGSFSTLEIQRTEQGDSAMYLCAGSIGQSYGYTFGSGTRLTVV.

The chain has TRBV5-1 and TRBJ2-3; possibly TRBD2 for D (5 bases). CDR3 length: 15 residues. Germline assignment: CDR1 SGHRS and CDR2 YFSETQ. Trimming stripped 2 bases from V and 2 bases from J, with 12 bases between. CDR3 coding DNA: TGCGCCAGCAGCTTCGGAGGCCAGACCACAGATACGCAGTATTTT. Protein product: CASSFGGQTTDTQYF.

This chain joins TRBV18 and TRBJ2-7; 9 nucleotides align to TRBD1. Germline V lookup: CDR1 KGHSH, CDR2 LQKENI. J lost 4 bases, V lost 4 bases, and 2 bases had no gene match. The CDR3 has 13 residues. The CDR3 loop is CASSRDRVYEQYF. CDR3 DNA: TGTGCCAGCTCACGGGACAGGGTTTACGAGCAGTACTTC.

This chain links TRBV7-9 with TRBJ2-1, with D possibly TRBD2 on 6 matching bases. The CDR3 is 15 amino acids. The V end was cut by 2 bases, the J end by 5 bases, with 13 bases between. The germline V gene has CDR1 SEHNR and CDR2 FQNEAQ (reference sequence). The CDR3 region is CASSLYGTSNNEQFF. CDR3 nucleotide sequence: TGTGCCAGCAGCTTATATGGGACTTCAAACAATGAGCAGTTCTTC.

The CDR3 sequence is CSVEAGGVETQYF. The CDR3 bases are TGCAGCGTTGAAGCAGGGGGCGTAGAGACCCAGTACTTC. The chain uses TRBV29-1 and TRBJ2-5, with TRBD1 identical over 8 bases. CDR1 is SQVTM, CDR2 ANQGSEA, per germline. The length of the CDR3 is 13 residues. J gave up 4 bases and V 1 base, and 2 bases lay outside the gene matches.

CDR3 in DNA: TGTGCCAGCAGCCCCGGGACAGGAGACAATGAGCAGTTCTTC. Protein: CASSPGTGDNEQFF. The genes are TRBV7-2 and TRBJ2-1; TRBD1 matches at 8 bases. Germline trimming cut 5 bases from V and 5 bases from J; bases unmatched to any gene: 5. CDR3 length: 14 residues. Germline V gene sequence: CDR1 SGHTA, CDR2 FQGNSA. The entire variable domain, with the rest obtained from reference TRBV7-2 and TRBJ2-1, is as follows: GAGVSQSPSNKVTEKGKDVELRCDPISGHTALYWYRQSLGQGLEFLIYFQGNSAPDKSGLPSDRFSAERTGGSVSTLTIQRTQQEDSAVYLCASSPGTGDNEQFFGPGTRLTVL.

This clone appeared a few times. The gene calls are TRBV19 and TRBJ1-2, with 12 bases that match TRBD1. V gave up 5 bases and J gave up 3 bases; unmatched junction bases: 7. There are 16 residues in the CDR3. The germline V gene has CDR1 LNHDA and CDR2 SQIVND (reference sequence). The CDR3 DNA sequence: TGTGCCAGTAGTGACGGGACAGGGGGCGCGTACTATGGCTACACCTTC. Its translation: CASSDGTGGAYYGYTF.

V and J are TRBV12-1 and TRBJ1-5. TRBV12-1 has pseudogene status. The CDR3 is 14 residues long. The CDR3 DNA follows: TGTGCCAGCAGCTTCCCCCGATCCTTTCGGCCCCAGCATTTT. This sequence encodes CASSFPRSFRPQHF.

This clone turned up a few times. This chain connects TRBV10-2 to TRBJ2-1; 8 bases agree with TRBD2. The CDR3 contains 15 residues. V was clipped by 1 base and J by 8 bases; unmatched bases: 7. Per the germline V gene, CDR1 is WSHSY and CDR2 is SAAADI. This chain's CDR3 is CASSELTGGRDEQFF. Here the CDR3 DNA reads TGCGCCAGCAGTGAGTTAACGGGAGGGAGAGATGAGCAGTTCTTC.

V gene TRBV10-1 combines with J gene TRBJ2-7; D is perhaps TRBD1 or TRBD2 (6 bases each). This CDR3 has 13 amino acids. Germline CDR1 is WNHNN and CDR2 is SYGVQD (reference sequence). Trimming pared 5 bases from V and 7 bases from J, leaving 15 bases between. The CDR3 DNA reads as TGCGCCAGCAGTCGGGACACCGGGGGTGAGCAGTACTTC. It yields the protein CASSRDTGGEQYF.

J is TRBJ2-3 and V is TRBV11-2, with TRBD2 identical over 7 bases. This CDR3 region has 15 residues. V was clipped by 1 base and J by 2 bases; unmatched bases: 3. Germline CDR1 reads SGHAT; CDR2 reads FQNNGV. The CDR3 is CASSLGSGNTDTQYF. The CDR3, as DNA: TGTGCCAGCAGCTTAGGGAGCGGGAACACAGATACGCAGTATTTT.

This chain joins TRBV9 and TRBJ2-1, with 9 bases matching TRBD1. Losses at the gene ends were 0 bases for V and 4 bases for J; bases not matched to a gene: 2. This CDR3 is 15 amino acids long. Germline V CDR1 and CDR2: SGDLS, YYNGEE. Here the CDR3 reads CASSVGQGVYNEQFF. The CDR3 DNA reads as TGTGCCAGCAGCGTAGGACAGGGGGTTTACAATGAGCAGTTCTTC.

The genes are TRBV11-3 and TRBJ2-1, with D tentatively TRBD1 (7 bases). The V gene's germline CDR1 is SGHNT and CDR2 YENEEA. V was cut by 1 base and J by 3 bases, with 16 bases left in between. This CDR3 has 17 amino acids. CDR3 region: CASSLVRGVGSYNEQFF. CDR3 nucleotide sequence: TGTGCCAGCAGCTTAGTCAGGGGGGTAGGTAGCTACAATGAGCAGTTCTTC.

The V gene is TRBV4-1, the J gene TRBJ2-7; D possibly corresponds to TRBD2 (6 bases). The CDR3 length is 14 residues. V lost 3 bases and J lost 3, with 12 bases in between. CDR1 and CDR2 from the germline V gene are MGHRA and YSYEKL. CDR3 nucleotides: TGCGCCAGCAGCCAGCCTAGCGCCCTCTACGAGCAGTACTTC. Its protein product is CASSQPSALYEQYF.